This T cell receptor (beta chain) is drawn from a study of T cells in localized non-small cell lung cancer. General study results and limits: Sequencing was limited to one tumor region, leaving the possibility of heterogeneity open. Median detection of top 100 tumor clones in adjacent lung was 57 clones. Uninvolved adjacent lung showed higher T cell clonality than tumor.

Per the germline V gene, CDR1 is ENHRY and CDR2 is SYGVKD. The ends lost 4 bases at V and 3 bases at J; junction bases unmatched: 8. The length of the CDR3 is 15 residues. Profiling relied on immunoSEQ multiplex PCR, and the TCRdb table lists in-frame clones only, not all of them. The sample lists tens of thousands of clones, 87% seen once, with roughly 15% in the top ten. As concerns this clone: The antigen is not known.

The chain joins TRBV10-3 to TRBJ1-2, with TRBD1 matching 7 bases. Here the sequenced sample was peripheral blood, taken before any cancer treatment. This clonotype was obtained from a man aged 35-75 years with stage I squamous cell lung carcinoma. Here the CDR3 reads CAISGGGGEDYGYTF. The CDR3 coding sequence is TGTGCCATCAGTGGGGGAGGGGGCGAGGACTATGGCTACACCTTC.